The 32 T cell receptor beta chains below all came from one sample that was sequenced in a study of T cells after yellow fever vaccination. TCRdb analysed the 5' RACE reads with MiXCR anew, one entry per CDR3 protein. The sample contains 450,000 to 550,000 distinct CDR3 sequences, about a fifth of which appear only once. Sequencing used PBMCs, obtained approximately 22 days after the first yellow fever vaccination. The receptors originated from a man aged 18 to 30 who received the YFV17D yellow fever vaccine.

The rearrangement joins TRBV4-3 to TRBJ2-5; 7 nucleotides match TRBD2. Germline V gene data show CDR1 as LGHNA and CDR2 as YSLEER. After removal of 3 bases from V and 1 base from J, the junction contained 8 bases not matched to a gene. The CDR3 spans 16 residues. CDR3 sequence (DNA): TGCGCCAGCAGCCATTTCGGAGCGGGGACCCAAGAGACCCAGTACTTC. It is translated as CASSHFGAGTQETQYF.

J is TRBJ2-7 and V is TRBV6-5; D possibly uses TRBD1 or TRBD2 (5 bases each). V lost 2 bases and J 7 bases, leaving 12 bases between the germline ends. The CDR3 runs to 13 residues. Germline-derived CDR1 and CDR2 are MNHEY and SVGAGI. The CDR3 nucleotides are TGTGCCAGCAGTTACCTGGGGGTCGGAGAGCAGTACTTC. Translation gives CASSYLGVGEQYF.

This clonotype was seen a handful of times. This chain links TRBV29-1 with TRBJ2-1; the match to TRBD1 covers 9 bases. J was trimmed by 4 bases and V by 0 bases; bases with no gene match: 10. The CDR3 contains 17 residues. Germline values: CDR1 SQVTM, CDR2 ANQGSEA. CDR3 in amino acids: CSVEDLGTGTLYNEQFF. The DNA for the CDR3 is TGCAGCGTTGAAGATCTCGGGACAGGGACTCTATACAATGAGCAGTTCTTC.

The chain couples TRBV11-2 to TRBJ2-3; D not certain. This CDR3 region has 13 residues. Germline-derived CDR1 and CDR2 are SGHAT and FQNNGV. V was trimmed by 7 bases and J by 4 bases, leaving 12 bases between them. CDR3 DNA sequence: TGTGCCAGCATGGTTGGGGTCTCAGATACGCAGTATTTT. Its protein product is CASMVGVSDTQYF.

This clonotype showed up just a few times. The gene calls are TRBV5-6 and TRBJ2-2; D possibly corresponds to TRBD2 (6 bases). V lost 7 bases, J lost 2 bases, and 12 bases lay in between. The CDR3 spans 14 residues. Germline V gene sequence: CDR1 SGHDT, CDR2 YYEEEE. The CDR3 DNA reads as TGTGCCAGCCGGCGGGACCGCAACACCGGGGAGCTGTTTTTT. It is translated as CASRRDRNTGELFF.

This clonotype was counted at least ten times. The V call is TRBV7-9, the J call TRBJ1-5, with D unclear. Per the germline V gene, CDR1 is SEHNR and CDR2 is FQNEAQ (reference sequence). CDR3 length: 12 amino acids. V was clipped by 8 bases and J by 10 bases, with 15 bases between them. CDR3 protein: CASEGGNGPQHF. CDR3 sequence (DNA): TGTGCCAGCGAAGGAGGCAATGGTCCCCAGCATTTT.

The chain links TRBV10-2 to TRBJ1-5, with a possible D match to TRBD1 (5 bases). The CDR3 contains 15 residues. V dropped 6 bases and J dropped 1 base, with 13 bases sitting between them. Germline V gene data show CDR1 as WSHSY and CDR2 as SAAADI. The CDR3, as DNA: TGCGCCAGCAGAGCCGGGACGGTGAGCAATCAGCCCCAGCATTTT. Translation: CASRAGTVSNQPQHF.

The chain joins TRBV7-9 to TRBJ2-7; D gene uncertain. The CDR3 has 12 amino acids. Germline CDR1 SEHNR, CDR2 FQNEAQ (reference sequence). The V and J ends lost 6 bases and 4 bases respectively, with 10 bases between them. The CDR3 here is CASSRGVYEQYF. The CDR3 DNA reads as TGTGCCAGCAGTCGTGGGGTATACGAGCAGTACTTC.

This chain uses TRBV7-2 with TRBJ2-2; a weak D match, TRBD2 (5 bases). Germline CDR1 reads SGHTA; CDR2 reads FQGNSA. Trimming took 3 bases from V and 7 from J, leaving 12 bases between them. The CDR3 has 14 residues. CDR3 amino acids: CASSFGVANGELFF. The CDR3 nucleotides are TGTGCCAGCAGCTTCGGGGTTGCGAACGGGGAGCTGTTTTTT.

This clonotype was seen a handful of times. This rearrangement joins TRBV19 to TRBJ2-3; the D is unclear. The germline V gene has CDR1 LNHDA and CDR2 SQIVND (reference sequence). The CDR3 totals 15 residues. V was shortened by 0 bases and J by 3 bases, with 10 bases between the two germline ends. The CDR3 DNA is TGTGCCAGTAGTATAGAGGCATCCTGGACAGATACGCAGTATTTT. This codes for CASSIEASWTDTQYF.

This clonotype has more than one count but fewer than ten. The CDR3 sequence: CSALRARGGYTF. The CDR3 DNA sequence: TGCAGTGCCCTACGGGCCAGGGGAGGCTACACCTTC. V and J are TRBV20-1 and TRBJ1-2, with a tentative D call TRBD1 (6 bases). The V gene's germline CDR1 is DFQATT and CDR2 SNEGSKA (reference sequence). V was trimmed by 6 bases and J by 8 bases, leaving 16 bases between them. The CDR3 runs 12 residues.

The chain carries TRBV5-1 and TRBJ2-3, with 9 bases aligning to TRBD2. This CDR3 has 14 amino acids. The germline gives CDR1 SGHRS, CDR2 YFSETQ. V shed 6 bases, J shed 1 base, and the junction held 3 bases outside the gene matches. CDR3 protein: CASNPSGGTDTQYF. The CDR3 nucleotides read TGCGCCAGCAACCCTAGCGGGGGCACAGATACGCAGTATTTT.

The chain employs TRBV7-9 and TRBJ2-1; 9 bases agree with TRBD2. The germline V gene encodes CDR1 SEHNR and CDR2 FQNEAQ (reference sequence). The CDR3 extends over 16 amino acids. V shed 1 base, J shed 5 bases, and the junction held 6 bases outside the gene matches. CDR3 nucleotides: TGTGCCAGCAGCTTAGGTTGGGCTAGCGGGGACAATGAGCAGTTCTTC. This codes for CASSLGWASGDNEQFF. Based on the CDR3 plus reference TRBV7-9 and TRBJ2-1, the full variable domain is DTGVSQNPRHKITKRGQNVTFRCDPISEHNRLYWYRQTLGQGPEFLTYFQNEAQLEKSRLLSDRFSAERPKGSFSTLEIQRTEQGDSAMYLCASSLGWASGDNEQFFGPGTRLTVL.

This sequence joins TRBV3-1 and TRBJ2-5; the D is unclear. Germline assignment: CDR1 LGHDT and CDR2 YNNKEL (reference sequence). Trimming cost V 2 bases and J 14 bases, with 9 bases left between them. The CDR3 has 10 amino acids. The CDR3 reads CASSQRRHYF. CDR3 DNA: TGTGCCAGCAGCCAAAGACGGCACTACTTC.

The table lists this clonotype with many counts. The chain has TRBV5-1 and TRBJ2-5; possible D gene TRBD2, 6 bases. The CDR3 sequence is 12 residues long. V lost 4 bases, J lost 5 bases, and 9 bases lay in between. Per germline, CDR1 SGHRS and CDR2 YFSETQ. CDR3 bases: TGCGCCAGCAGCCCGGGGGTGGAGACCCAGTACTTC. This codes for CASSPGVETQYF. The complete variable domain, with remaining parts taken from reference TRBV5-1 and TRBJ2-5, reads KAGVTQTPRYLIKTRGQQVTLSCSPISGHRSVSWYQQTPGQGLQFLFEYFSETQRNKGNFPGRFSGRQFSNSRSEMNVSTLELGDSALYLCASSPGVETQYFGPGTRLLVL.

The J gene is TRBJ2-1, the V gene TRBV7-6, with D possibly being TRBD2 (5 bases). The CDR3 is 16 amino acids. V was pared by 5 bases and J by 0 bases, with 14 bases between. CDR1 and CDR2 from the germline V gene are SGHVS and FNYEAQ. For the CDR3, the DNA is TGTGCCAGCAGCCGGAGGTCGGGAAGCTCCTACAATGAGCAGTTCTTC. Translated, it gives CASSRRSGSSYNEQFF.

The rearrangement links TRBV3-1 to TRBJ2-1, with D possibly being TRBD1 (5 bases). The V end was cut by 8 bases, the J end by 0 bases, with 20 bases between. The CDR3 has 17 residues. Germline values: CDR1 LGHDT, CDR2 YNNKEL (reference sequence). CDR3 DNA sequence: TGTGCCAGCCCAACGAAGGGGTCTTGGCCCTCCTACAATGAGCAGTTCTTC. Its translation is CASPTKGSWPSYNEQFF.

The genes are TRBV12-3 or TRBV12-4 and TRBJ1-1; the D is unclear. The CDR3 has 15 amino acids. Trimming cost V 3 bases and J 1 base, with 12 bases left between them. The CDR3 is CASSLSPHQNTEAFF. The DNA for the CDR3 is TGTGCCAGCAGTTTGTCTCCCCACCAGAACACTGAAGCTTTCTTT.

V and J are TRBV20-1 and TRBJ1-5, with D maybe TRBD1 (6 bases). Per the germline V gene, CDR1 is DFQATT and CDR2 is SNEGSKA (reference sequence). V was pared by 5 bases and J by 3 bases, with 11 bases between. The CDR3 loop spans 13 amino acids. The CDR3 loop is CSAHRAANQPQHF. The CDR3 DNA reads TGCAGTGCTCACAGGGCAGCCAATCAGCCCCAGCATTTT.

This clonotype showed up just a few times. CDR3 amino acids: CASSAHGLREQYV. The CDR3 DNA sequence: TGTGCCAGCAGCGCCCACGGTTTGAGGGAGCAGTACGTC. The rearrangement links TRBV7-9 to TRBJ2-7; D gene ambiguous. Trimming pared 5 bases from V and 7 bases from J, leaving 15 bases between. The CDR3 has 13 residues. CDR1 SEHNR and CDR2 FQNEAQ come from the germline V gene (reference sequence).

This clonotype was seen a handful of times. V and J are TRBV7-9 and TRBJ1-1, with 8 positions matching TRBD1. Looked up from germline, CDR1 is SEHNR and CDR2 is FQNEAQ (reference sequence). J gave up 3 bases and V 4 bases, and 10 bases lay outside the gene matches. This CDR3 is 16 amino acids long. CDR3 coding DNA: TGTGCCAGCAGCTCACCGCGGACAGGGCTCGACACTGAAGCTTTCTTT. The encoded protein is CASSSPRTGLDTEAFF.

This chain's CDR3 is CASSYIGGATEAFF. The CDR3 coding sequence is TGTGCCAGCAGTTATATCGGGGGTGCCACTGAAGCTTTCTTT. The rearrangement links TRBV27 to TRBJ1-1, with a weak D call TRBD1 (5 bases). V lost 4 bases to trimming and J lost 4 bases, with 13 bases between them. The CDR3 runs 14 residues. Germline values: CDR1 MNHEY, CDR2 SMNVEV (reference sequence).

This clonotype was detected a few times. Here the CDR3 DNA reads TGTGCCAGCAGTCTAAGTGTCTACGAGCAGTACTTC. Translation: CASSLSVYEQYF. The chain carries TRBV6-6 and TRBJ2-7; no reliable D call. The CDR3 is 12 residues long. Germline lookup yields CDR1 MNHNY and CDR2 SVGAGI (reference sequence). Trimming took 5 bases from V and 3 from J, leaving 8 bases between them.

This clonotype was detected ten times or more. This sequence joins TRBV5-1 and TRBJ2-1; weak D call: TRBD2 (6 bases). This CDR3 region has 15 residues. The germline gives CDR1 SGHRS, CDR2 YFSETQ. V lost 4 bases and J lost 6, with 17 bases in between. CDR3 nucleotides: TGCGCCAGCAGCAGGAGGGACGGATCCCTCAATGAGCAGTTCTTC. Its translation is CASSRRDGSLNEQFF.

At least ten counts were recorded for this clonotype. The gene calls are TRBV4-2 and TRBJ2-7, with 11 nucleotides matching TRBD1. CDR3 size: 16 residues. V trimming: 0 bases; J trimming: 3 bases; junction bases outside the gene matches: 4. CDR1 and CDR2 from the germline V gene are LGHNA and YNFKEQ. The CDR3 DNA reads as TGTGCCAGCAGCCAAGATAGGGGGACAGGGGGCTACGAGCAGTACTTC. Translation: CASSQDRGTGGYEQYF.

The rearrangement links TRBV10-1 to TRBJ1-5, with 8 bases aligning to TRBD1. CDR1 is WNHNN and CDR2 is SYGVQD in the germline V gene (reference sequence). The V segment lost 9 bases and the J segment 2 bases; nucleotides outside the gene matches: 3. CDR3 length equals 13 residues. The CDR3 sequence: CARDRDGNQPQHF. The CDR3 DNA follows: TGCGCCAGGGACAGGGACGGCAATCAGCCCCAGCATTTT.

This clonotype was detected only a few times. V usage is TRBV27 and J usage is TRBJ2-7; 7 bases match TRBD2. Germline V lookup: CDR1 MNHEY, CDR2 SMNVEV (reference sequence). The V and J ends lost 2 bases and 3 bases, in that order; junction bases with no gene match: 10. The CDR3 totals 16 residues. The chain's CDR3 is CASSLRVASGIYEQYV. As DNA, the CDR3 is TGTGCCAGCAGTTTAAGGGTGGCTAGCGGAATCTACGAGCAGTACGTC.

This clonotype was detected a few times. This chain connects TRBV18 to TRBJ2-1; D is undetermined. Germline CDR1 and CDR2: KGHSH and LQKENI. There are 17 residues in the CDR3. Trimming left V 6 bases short and J 2 bases short, with 20 bases between. The CDR3 sequence: CASSPYTRSGAYNEQFF. Written as DNA, the CDR3 is TGTGCCAGCTCCCCATACACGAGATCTGGGGCCTACAATGAGCAGTTCTTC. Variable domain in full (rest from reference TRBV18 and TRBJ2-1): NAGVMQNPRHLVRRRGQEARLRCSPMKGHSHVYWYRQLPEEGLKFMVYLQKENIIDESGMPKERFSAEFPKEGPSILRIQQVVRGDSAAYFCASSPYTRSGAYNEQFFGPGTRLTVL.

J is TRBJ2-3 and V is TRBV12-3 or TRBV12-4; no clear D gene. Between the trimmed V and J ends, which lost 4 bases and 1 base, there was a span of 12 bases. The CDR3 extends over 15 amino acids. The CDR3, as DNA: TGTGCCAGCAGTTACCCTGTTTCCGGCACAGATACGCAGTATTTT. This translates into CASSYPVSGTDTQYF.

There are a few counts of this clonotype. This chain connects TRBV6-1 to TRBJ1-1, with D perhaps TRBD1 (6 bases). This CDR3 has 15 residues. The germline gives CDR1 MNHNS, CDR2 SASEGT. V lost 6 bases and J lost 1, with 15 bases in between. In DNA form, the CDR3 reads TGTGCCAGCAGGGGGTACAGGGTTGGGAACACTGAAGCTTTCTTT. This encodes CASRGYRVGNTEAFF.

This clonotype has just a few counts. V and J are TRBV5-4 and TRBJ2-2; 12 positions agree with TRBD2. Germline V gives CDR1 SGHNT, CDR2 YYREEE (reference sequence). The V and J ends lost 0 bases and 6 bases, in that order; junction bases with no gene match: 3. CDR3 size: 16 residues. CDR3 residues: CASSLGTSGAAGELFF. In nucleotides, the CDR3 is TGTGCCAGCAGCTTGGGGACTAGCGGGGCCGCCGGGGAGCTGTTTTTT.

This clonotype was seen ten or more times. The V gene is TRBV28, the J gene TRBJ2-3, with TRBD2 matching 9 bases. V gave up 5 bases and J gave up 4 bases; unmatched junction bases: 10. CDR3 length: 16 amino acids. The V gene's germline CDR1 is MDHEN and CDR2 SYDVKM. CDR3 nucleotides: TGTGCCAGCAGTCCACAGCTAGCGGGGAGTTCAGATACGCAGTATTTT. It codes for CASSPQLAGSSDTQYF.